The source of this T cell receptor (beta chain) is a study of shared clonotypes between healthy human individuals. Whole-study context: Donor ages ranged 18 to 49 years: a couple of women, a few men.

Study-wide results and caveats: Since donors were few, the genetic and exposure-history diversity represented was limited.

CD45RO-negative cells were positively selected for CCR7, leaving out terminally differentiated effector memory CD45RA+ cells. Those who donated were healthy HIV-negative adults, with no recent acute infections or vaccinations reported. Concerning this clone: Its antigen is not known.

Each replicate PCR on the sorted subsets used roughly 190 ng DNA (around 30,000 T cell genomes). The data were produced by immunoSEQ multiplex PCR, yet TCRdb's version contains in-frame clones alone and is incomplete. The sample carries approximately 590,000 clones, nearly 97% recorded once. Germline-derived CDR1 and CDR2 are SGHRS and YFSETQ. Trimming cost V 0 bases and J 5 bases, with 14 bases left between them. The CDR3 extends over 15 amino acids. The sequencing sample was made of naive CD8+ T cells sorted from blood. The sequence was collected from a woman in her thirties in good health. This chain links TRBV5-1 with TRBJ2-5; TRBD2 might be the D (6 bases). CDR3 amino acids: CASSLAEGGRETQYF. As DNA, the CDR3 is TGCGCCAGCAGCTTGGCTGAGGGAGGACGTGAGACCCAGTACTTC.